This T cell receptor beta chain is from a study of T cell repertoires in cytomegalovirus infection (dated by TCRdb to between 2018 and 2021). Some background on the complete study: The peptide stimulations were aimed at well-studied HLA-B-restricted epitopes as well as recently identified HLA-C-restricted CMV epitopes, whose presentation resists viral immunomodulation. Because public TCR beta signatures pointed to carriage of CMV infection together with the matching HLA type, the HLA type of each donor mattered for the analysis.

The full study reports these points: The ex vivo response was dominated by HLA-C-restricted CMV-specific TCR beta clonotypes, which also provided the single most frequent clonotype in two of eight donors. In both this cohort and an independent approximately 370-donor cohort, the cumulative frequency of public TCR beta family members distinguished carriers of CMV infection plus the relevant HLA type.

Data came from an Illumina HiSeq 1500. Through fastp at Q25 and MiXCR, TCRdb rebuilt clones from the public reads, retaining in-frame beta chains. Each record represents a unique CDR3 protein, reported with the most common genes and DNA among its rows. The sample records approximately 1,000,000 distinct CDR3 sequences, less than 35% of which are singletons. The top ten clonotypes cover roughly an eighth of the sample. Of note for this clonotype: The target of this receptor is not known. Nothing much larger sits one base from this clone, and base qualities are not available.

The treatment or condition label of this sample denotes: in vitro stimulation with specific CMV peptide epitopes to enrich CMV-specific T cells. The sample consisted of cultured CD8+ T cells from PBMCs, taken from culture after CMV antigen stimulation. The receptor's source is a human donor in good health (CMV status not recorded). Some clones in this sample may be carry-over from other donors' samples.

The nucleotide sequence reads as follows: TGTGCCACCAGTGATTTTCGCCAGGGAAGCCAAGAGACCCAGTACTTC. This sequence encodes CATSDFRQGSQETQYF. The V and J genes are TRBV24-1 and TRBJ2-5; TRBD1 might be the D gene, on 5 matching bases. Per the germline V gene, KGHDR is the CDR1 and SFDVKD is the CDR2. The germline ends are 12 bases apart after V is trimmed by 1 base and J by 1 base. Spanning cysteine to phenylalanine, the CDR3 consists of 16 amino acids. Only CDR3 DNA is held: 48 bases, read in frame from base 1.